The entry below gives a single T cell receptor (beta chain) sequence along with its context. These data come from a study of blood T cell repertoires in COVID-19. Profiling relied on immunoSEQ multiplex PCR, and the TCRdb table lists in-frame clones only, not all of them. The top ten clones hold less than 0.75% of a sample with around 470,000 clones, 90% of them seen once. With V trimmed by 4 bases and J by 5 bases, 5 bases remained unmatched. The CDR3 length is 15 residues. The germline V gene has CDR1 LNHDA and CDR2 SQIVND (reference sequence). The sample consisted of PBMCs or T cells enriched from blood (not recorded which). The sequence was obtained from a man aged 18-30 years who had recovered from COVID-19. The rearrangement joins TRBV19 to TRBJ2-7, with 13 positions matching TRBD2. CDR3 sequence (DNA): TGTGCCAGTAGTACAACTAGCGGGAGGGCCGACGAGCAGTACTTC. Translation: CASSTTSGRADEQYF.